This T cell receptor beta chain was sequenced during a study of blood T cells in healthy people across ages. Whole-study findings and limits: Conclusively comparing naive with antigen-experienced cells was impossible with unsorted PBMCs.

Through a sample-barcoded 5' primer and a J-beta primer mix, a second PCR was run for roughly 6 to 12 cycles. TCRdb reanalysed the 5' RACE reads using MiXCR and keeps one entry per CDR3 protein. The sample has about 770,000 distinct CDR3 sequences; under 55% are singletons. Trimming took off 5 bases at V and 4 bases at J, with 18 bases between the two ends. The CDR3 sequence is 15 residues long. Per the germline V gene, CDR1 is LGHNA and CDR2 is YSLEER. This clonotype turned up a few times. Its matching antigen is unknown. Donors were healthy Caucasian individuals from Russia aged roughly 6 to 100. Researchers report isolating at least 6 million PBMCs per sample.

The J gene is TRBJ2-7, the V gene TRBV4-3; D is ambiguous. This TCR was sampled from a man between 60 and 75 years old in good health. Sequencing was done on a sample of blood. The CDR3 DNA reads TGCGCCAGCAGCTTCGATGCCGGGTCCAGGTACGAGCAGTACTTC. Amino acids: CASSFDAGSRYEQYF.